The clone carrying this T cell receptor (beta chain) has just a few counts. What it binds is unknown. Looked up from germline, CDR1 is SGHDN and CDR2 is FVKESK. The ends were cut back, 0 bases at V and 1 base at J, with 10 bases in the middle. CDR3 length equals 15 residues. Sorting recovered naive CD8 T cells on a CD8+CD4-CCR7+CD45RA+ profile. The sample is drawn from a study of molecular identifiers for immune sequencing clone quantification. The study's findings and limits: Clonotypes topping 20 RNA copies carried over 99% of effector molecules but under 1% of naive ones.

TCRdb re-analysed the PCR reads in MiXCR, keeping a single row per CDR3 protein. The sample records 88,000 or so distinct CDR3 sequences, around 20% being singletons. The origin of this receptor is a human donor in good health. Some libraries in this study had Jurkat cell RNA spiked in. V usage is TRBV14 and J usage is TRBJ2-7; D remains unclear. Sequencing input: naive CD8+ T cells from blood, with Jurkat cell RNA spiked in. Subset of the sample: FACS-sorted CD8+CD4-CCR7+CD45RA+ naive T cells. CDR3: CASSQDYGRSYEQYF. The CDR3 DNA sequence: TGTGCCAGCAGCCAAGATTACGGGCGGTCCTACGAGCAGTACTTC. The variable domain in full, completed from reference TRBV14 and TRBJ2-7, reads EAGVTQFPSHSVIEKGQTVTLRCDPISGHDNLYWYRRVMGKEIKFLLHFVKESKQDESGMPNNRFLAERTGGTYSTLKVQPAELEDSGVYFCASSQDYGRSYEQYFGPGTRLTVT.